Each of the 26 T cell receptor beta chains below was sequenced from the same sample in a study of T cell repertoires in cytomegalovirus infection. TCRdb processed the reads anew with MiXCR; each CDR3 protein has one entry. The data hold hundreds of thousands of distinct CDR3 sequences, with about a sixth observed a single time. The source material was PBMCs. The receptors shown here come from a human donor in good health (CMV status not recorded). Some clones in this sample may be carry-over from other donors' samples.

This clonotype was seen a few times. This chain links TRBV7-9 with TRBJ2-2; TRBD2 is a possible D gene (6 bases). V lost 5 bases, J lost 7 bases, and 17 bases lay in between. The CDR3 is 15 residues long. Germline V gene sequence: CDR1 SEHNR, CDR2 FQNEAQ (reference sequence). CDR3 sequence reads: CASSPRGGFNGELFF. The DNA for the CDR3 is TGTGCCAGCAGCCCACGTGGAGGGTTTAACGGGGAGCTGTTTTTT.

The CDR3 nucleotides read TGTGCCAGCACTCGACAGGGCGTGAACAATGAGCAGTTCTTC. Translation: CASTRQGVNNEQFF. The chain joins TRBV5-3 to TRBJ2-1, with TRBD1 identical over 7 bases. TRBV5-3 is flagged as an ORF with uncertain function. Losses at the gene ends were 8 bases for V and 5 bases for J; bases not matched to a gene: 10. This CDR3 has 14 residues.

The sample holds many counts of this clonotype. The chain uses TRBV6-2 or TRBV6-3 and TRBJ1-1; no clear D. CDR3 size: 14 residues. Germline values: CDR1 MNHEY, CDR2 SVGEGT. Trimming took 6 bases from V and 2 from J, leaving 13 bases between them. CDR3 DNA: TGTGCCAGCAGCCAGGCGACCCCCAACACTGAAGCTTTCTTT. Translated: CASSQATPNTEAFF.

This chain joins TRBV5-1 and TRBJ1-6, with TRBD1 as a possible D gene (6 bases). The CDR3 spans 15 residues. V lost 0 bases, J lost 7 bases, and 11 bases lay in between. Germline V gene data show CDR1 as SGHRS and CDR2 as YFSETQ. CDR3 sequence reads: CASSLEQGGNSPLHF. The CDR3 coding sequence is TGCGCCAGCAGCTTGGAACAGGGAGGGAATTCACCCCTCCACTTT.

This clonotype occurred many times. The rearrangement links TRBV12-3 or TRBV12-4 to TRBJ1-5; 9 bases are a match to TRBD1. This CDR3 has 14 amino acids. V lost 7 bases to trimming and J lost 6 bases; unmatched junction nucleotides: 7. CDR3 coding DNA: TGTGCCAGCACCTCACAGGGGGCCGGTCAGCCCCAGCATTTT. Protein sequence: CASTSQGAGQPQHF.

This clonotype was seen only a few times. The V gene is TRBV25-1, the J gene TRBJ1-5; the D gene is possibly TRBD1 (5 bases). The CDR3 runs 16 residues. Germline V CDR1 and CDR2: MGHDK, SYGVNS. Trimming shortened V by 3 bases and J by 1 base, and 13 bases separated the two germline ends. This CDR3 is CASSEPGAVSNQPQHF. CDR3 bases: TGTGCCAGCAGTGAGCCCGGGGCGGTAAGCAATCAGCCCCAGCATTTT.

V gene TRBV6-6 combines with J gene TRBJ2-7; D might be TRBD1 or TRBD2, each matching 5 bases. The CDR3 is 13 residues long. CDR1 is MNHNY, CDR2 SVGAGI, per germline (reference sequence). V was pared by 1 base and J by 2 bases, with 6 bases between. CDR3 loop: CASSYLGAYEQYF. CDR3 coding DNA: TGTGCCAGCAGTTACTTGGGGGCCTACGAGCAGTACTTC.

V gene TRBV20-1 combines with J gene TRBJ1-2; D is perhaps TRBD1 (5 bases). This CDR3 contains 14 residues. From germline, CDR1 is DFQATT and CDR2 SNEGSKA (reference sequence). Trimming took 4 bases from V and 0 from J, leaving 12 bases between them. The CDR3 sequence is CSATRQGANYGYTF. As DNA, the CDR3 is TGCAGTGCTACCCGGCAGGGAGCTAACTATGGCTACACCTTC.

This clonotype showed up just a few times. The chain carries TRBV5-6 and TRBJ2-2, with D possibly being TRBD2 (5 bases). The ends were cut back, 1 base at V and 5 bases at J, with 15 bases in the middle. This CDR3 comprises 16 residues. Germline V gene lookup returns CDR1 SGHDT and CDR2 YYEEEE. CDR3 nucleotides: TGTGCCAGCAGCTTGAGGGAGCTGGTTGGTACCGGGGAGCTGTTTTTT. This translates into CASSLRELVGTGELFF.

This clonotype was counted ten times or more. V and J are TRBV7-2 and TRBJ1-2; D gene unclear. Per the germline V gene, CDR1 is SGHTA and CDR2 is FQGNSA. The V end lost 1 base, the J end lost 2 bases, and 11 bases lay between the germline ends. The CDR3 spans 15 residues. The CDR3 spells CASSLDIGRNYGYTF. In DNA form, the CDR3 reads TGTGCCAGCAGCTTAGATATTGGCAGAAACTATGGCTACACCTTC.

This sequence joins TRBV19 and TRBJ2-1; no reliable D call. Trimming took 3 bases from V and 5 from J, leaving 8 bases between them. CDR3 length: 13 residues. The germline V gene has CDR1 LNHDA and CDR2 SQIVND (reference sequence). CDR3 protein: CASSINKDNEQFF. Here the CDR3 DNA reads TGTGCCAGTAGTATTAATAAGGACAATGAGCAGTTCTTC.

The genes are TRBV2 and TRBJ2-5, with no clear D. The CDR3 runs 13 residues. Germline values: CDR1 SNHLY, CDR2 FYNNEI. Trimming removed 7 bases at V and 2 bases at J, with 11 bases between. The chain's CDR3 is CASMWRNQETQYF. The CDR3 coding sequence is TGTGCCAGCATGTGGCGGAATCAAGAGACCCAGTACTTC.

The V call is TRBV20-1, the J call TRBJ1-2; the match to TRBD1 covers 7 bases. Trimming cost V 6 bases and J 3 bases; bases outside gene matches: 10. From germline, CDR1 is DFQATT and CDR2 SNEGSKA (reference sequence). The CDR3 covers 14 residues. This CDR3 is CSADHRGTYYGYTF. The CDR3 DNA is TGCAGTGCCGATCACAGGGGCACTTACTATGGCTACACCTTC.

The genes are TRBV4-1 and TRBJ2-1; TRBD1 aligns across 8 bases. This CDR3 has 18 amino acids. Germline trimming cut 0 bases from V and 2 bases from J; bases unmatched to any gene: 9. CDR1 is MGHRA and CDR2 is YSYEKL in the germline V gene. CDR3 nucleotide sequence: TGCGCCAGCAGCCAAGATCTAGGTCTGACAGGGGCCTACAATGAGCAGTTCTTC. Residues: CASSQDLGLTGAYNEQFF.

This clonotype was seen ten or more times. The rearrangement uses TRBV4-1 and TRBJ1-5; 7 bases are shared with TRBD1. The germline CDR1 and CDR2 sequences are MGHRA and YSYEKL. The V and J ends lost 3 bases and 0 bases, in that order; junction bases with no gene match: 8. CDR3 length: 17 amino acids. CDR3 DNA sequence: TGCGCCAGCAGCCAGGGCCTCGGGACAGTTAGCAATCAGCCCCAGCATTTT. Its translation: CASSQGLGTVSNQPQHF.

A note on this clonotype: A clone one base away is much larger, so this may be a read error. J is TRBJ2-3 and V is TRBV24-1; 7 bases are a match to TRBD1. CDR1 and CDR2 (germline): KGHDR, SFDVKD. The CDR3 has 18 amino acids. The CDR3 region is CAPSDFGTTGRITDTQYF. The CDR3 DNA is TGTGCCCCCAGTGATTTTGGTACGACAGGGAGAATCACAGATACGCAGTATTTT.

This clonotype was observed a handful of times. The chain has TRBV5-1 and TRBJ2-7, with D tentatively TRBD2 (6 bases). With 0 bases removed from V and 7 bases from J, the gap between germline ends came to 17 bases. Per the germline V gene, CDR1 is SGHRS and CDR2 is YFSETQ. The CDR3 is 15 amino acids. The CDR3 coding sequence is TGCGCCAGCAGCTTGGACGACCGGAGGGTCAGGGAGCAGTACTTC. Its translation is CASSLDDRRVREQYF.

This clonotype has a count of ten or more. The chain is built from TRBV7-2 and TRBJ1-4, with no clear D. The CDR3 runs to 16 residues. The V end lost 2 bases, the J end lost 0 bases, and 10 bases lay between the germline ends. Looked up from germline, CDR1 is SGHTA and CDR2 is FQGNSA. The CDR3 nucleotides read TGTGCCAGCAGCTTACACGCGGGAACAACTAATGAAAAACTGTTTTTT. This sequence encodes CASSLHAGTTNEKLFF.

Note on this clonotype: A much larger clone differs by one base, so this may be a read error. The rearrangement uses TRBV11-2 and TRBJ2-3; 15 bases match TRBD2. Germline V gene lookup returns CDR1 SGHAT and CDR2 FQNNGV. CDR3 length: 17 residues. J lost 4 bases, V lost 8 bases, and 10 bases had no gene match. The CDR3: CASGLGTSGGRADTQYF. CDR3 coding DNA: TGTGCCAGCGGCCTTGGGACTAGCGGGGGGAGGGCAGATACGCAGTATTTT.

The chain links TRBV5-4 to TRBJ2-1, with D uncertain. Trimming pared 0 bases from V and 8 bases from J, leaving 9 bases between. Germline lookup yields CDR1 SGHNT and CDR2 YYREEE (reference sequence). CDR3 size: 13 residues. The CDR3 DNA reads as TGTGCCAGCAGCTTGGAGGCCTGGGATGAGCAGTTCTTC. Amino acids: CASSLEAWDEQFF. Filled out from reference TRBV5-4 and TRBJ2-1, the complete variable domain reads ETGVTQSPTHLIKTRGQQVTLRCSSQSGHNTVSWYQQALGQGPQFIFQYYREEENGRGNFPPRFSGLQFPNYSSELNVNALELDDSALYLCASSLEAWDEQFFGPGTRLTVL.

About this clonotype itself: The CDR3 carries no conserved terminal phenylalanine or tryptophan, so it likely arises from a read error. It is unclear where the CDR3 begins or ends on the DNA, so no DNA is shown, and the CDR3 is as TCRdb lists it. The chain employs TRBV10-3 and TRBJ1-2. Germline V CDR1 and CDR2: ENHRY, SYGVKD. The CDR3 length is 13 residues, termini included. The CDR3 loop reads CAISDGTTPSLLL.

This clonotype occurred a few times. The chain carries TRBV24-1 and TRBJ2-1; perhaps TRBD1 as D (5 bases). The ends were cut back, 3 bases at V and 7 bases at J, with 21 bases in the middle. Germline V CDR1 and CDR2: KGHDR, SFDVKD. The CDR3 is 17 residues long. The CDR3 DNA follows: TGTGCCACCAGTGATACCCAGGGAACCCAGCTTTTAAATGAGCAGTTCTTC. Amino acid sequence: CATSDTQGTQLLNEQFF.

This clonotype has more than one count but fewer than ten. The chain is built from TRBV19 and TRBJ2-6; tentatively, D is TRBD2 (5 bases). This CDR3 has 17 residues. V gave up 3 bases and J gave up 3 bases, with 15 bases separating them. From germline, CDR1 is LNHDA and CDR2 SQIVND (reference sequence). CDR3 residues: CASSISGSSGGANVLTF. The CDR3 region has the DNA TGTGCCAGTAGTATTTCGGGAAGTTCTGGTGGGGCCAACGTCCTGACTTTC.

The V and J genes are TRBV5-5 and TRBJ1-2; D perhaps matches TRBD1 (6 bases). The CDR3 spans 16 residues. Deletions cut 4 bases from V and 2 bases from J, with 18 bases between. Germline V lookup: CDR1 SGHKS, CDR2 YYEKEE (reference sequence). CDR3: CASSPNLGTTNYGYTF. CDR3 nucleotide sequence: TGTGCCAGCAGCCCTAACCTAGGGACAACGAACTATGGCTACACCTTC.

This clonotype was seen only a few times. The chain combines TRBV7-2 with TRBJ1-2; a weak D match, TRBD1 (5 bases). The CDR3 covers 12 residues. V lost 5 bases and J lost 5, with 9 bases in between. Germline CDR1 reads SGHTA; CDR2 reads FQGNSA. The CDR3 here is CASSQDKYGYTF. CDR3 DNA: TGTGCCAGCAGCCAGGACAAGTATGGCTACACCTTC.

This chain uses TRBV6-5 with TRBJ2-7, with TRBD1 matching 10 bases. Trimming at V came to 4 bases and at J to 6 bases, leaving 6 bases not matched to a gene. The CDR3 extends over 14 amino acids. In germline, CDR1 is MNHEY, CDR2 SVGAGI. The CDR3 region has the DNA TGTGCCAGCAGTTCAGCGGGGACAGGGGTCGAGCAGTACTTC. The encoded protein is CASSSAGTGVEQYF.